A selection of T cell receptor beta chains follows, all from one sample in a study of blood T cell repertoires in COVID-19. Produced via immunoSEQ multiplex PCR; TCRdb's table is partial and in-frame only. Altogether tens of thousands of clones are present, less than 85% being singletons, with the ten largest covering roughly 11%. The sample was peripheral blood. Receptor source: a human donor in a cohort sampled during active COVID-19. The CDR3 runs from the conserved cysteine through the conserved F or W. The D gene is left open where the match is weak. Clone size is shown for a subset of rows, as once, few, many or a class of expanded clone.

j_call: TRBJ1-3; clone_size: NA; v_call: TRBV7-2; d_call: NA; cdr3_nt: TGTGCCAGCAGCTTAGTCGGGCCAGGGGCCTCTGGAAACACCATATATTTT; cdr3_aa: CASSLVGPGASGNTIYF
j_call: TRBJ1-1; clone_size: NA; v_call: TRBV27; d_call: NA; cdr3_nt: TGTGCCAGCAGTTTATCAACCGGGGGAGTCAACACTGAAGCTTTCTTT; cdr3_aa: CASSLSTGGVNTEAFF
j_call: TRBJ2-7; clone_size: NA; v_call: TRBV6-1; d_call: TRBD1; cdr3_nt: TGTGCCAGCAGTGAAGCCCGCCAGGGGGCAAGAGGCTACGAGCAGTACTTC; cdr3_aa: CASSEARQGARGYEQYF
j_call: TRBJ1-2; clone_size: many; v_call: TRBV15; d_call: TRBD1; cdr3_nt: TGTGCCACCAGCAGAGAGCCCTCCCCCGGGACAGGGTATGGCTACACCTTC; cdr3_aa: CATSREPSPGTGYGYTF
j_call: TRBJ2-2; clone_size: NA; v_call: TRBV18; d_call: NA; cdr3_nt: TGTGCCAGCTCGCTTAGCGGGAACACCGGGGAGCTGTTTTTT; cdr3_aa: CASSLSGNTGELFF
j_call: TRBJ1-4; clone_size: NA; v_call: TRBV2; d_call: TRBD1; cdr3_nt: TGTGCCAGCAGTGAGAGCCGGGACAGGTATAATGAAAAACTGTTTTTT; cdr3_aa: CASSESRDRYNEKLFF
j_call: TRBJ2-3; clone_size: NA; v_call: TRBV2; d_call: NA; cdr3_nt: TGTGCCAGCAGTCCGGAGATTAGCACAGATACGCAGTATTTT; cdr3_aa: CASSPEISTDTQYF
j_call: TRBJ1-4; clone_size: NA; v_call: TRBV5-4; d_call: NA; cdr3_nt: TGTGCCCCGGCATTAGTGCGGCGTGAAAAACTGTTTTTT; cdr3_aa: CAPALVRREKLFF
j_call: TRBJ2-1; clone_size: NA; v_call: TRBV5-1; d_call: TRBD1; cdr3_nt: TGCGCCAGCAGCGGGGGACAGACCTCCTACAATGAGCAGTTCTTC; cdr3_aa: CASSGGQTSYNEQFF
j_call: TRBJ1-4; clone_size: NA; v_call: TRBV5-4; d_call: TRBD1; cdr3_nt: TGTGCCAGCAAGGGACAGGGTTCCGAAAAACTGTTTTTT; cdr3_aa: CASKGQGSEKLFF
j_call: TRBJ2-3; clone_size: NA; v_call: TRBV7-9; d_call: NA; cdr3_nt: TGTGCCAGCAGCCTGTCTGCAGATACGCAGTATTTT; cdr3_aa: CASSLSADTQYF
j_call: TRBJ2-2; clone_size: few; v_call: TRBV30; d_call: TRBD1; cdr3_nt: TGTGCCCGCCTATCGGACAGGGTGAACACCGGGGAGCTGTTTTTT; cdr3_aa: CARLSDRVNTGELFF
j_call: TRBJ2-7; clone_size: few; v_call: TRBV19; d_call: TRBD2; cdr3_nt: TGTGCCAGTAGTCCGGGGGGGGGCCTGGCCTACGAGCAGTACTTC; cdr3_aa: CASSPGGGLAYEQYF
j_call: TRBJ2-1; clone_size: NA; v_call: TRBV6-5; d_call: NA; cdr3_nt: TGTGCCAGCAGGCGGCAAGGTGGCAATGAGCAGTTCTTC; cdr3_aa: CASRRQGGNEQFF
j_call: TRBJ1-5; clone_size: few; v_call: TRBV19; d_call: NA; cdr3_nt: TGTGCCAGTAGCCCGGGGGGGCCCCAGCATTTT; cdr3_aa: CASSPGGPQHF
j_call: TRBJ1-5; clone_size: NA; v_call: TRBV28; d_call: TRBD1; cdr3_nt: TGTGCCACCGGCGACAGGGGCGTTCCTCAGCCCCAGCATTTT; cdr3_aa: CATGDRGVPQPQHF
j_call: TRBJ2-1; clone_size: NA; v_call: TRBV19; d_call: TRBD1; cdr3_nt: TGTGCCAGTAGTAATATAACAGGGGGCCGGGGCAATGAGCAGTTCTTC; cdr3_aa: CASSNITGGRGNEQFF
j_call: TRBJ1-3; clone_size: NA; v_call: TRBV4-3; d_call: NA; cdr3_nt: TGCGCCAGCAGCCAAGATTTCCGAGGGGGACCGGCAAACACCATATATTTT; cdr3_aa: CASSQDFRGGPANTIYF
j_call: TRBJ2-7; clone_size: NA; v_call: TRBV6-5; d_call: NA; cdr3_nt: TGTGCCAGCAGAAGAACAGGGACCAGCTCCTACGAGCAGTACTTC; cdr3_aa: CASRRTGTSSYEQYF
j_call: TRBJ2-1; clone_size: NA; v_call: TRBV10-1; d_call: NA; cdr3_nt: TGCGCCAGCGGTGACGGTTACAATGAGCAGTTCTTC; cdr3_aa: CASGDGYNEQFF
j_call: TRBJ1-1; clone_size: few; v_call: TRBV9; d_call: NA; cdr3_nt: TGTGCCAGCAGCGCCGGGGAGGGGAGCACTGAAGCTTTCTTT; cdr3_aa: CASSAGEGSTEAFF
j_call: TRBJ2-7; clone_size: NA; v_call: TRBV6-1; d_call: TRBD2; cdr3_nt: TGTGCCAGCAGTGAAGCGACTAGCGGGAGTGTATACGAGCAGTACTTC; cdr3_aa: CASSEATSGSVYEQYF
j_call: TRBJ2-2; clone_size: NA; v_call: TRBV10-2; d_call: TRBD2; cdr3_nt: TGCGCCAGCAGTGACCCCGGGACTAGCGGGAATAAGAACACCGGGGAGCTGTTTTTT; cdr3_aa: CASSDPGTSGNKNTGELFF
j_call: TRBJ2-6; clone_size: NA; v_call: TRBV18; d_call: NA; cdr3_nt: TGTGCCAGCTCATCCAGCTCTGGGGCCAACGTCCTGACTTTC; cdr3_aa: CASSSSSGANVLTF
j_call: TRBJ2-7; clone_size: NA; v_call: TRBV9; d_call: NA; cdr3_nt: TGTGCCAGCAGCGTAGGAAGCAGGGACTACGAGCAGTACTTC; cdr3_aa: CASSVGSRDYEQYF
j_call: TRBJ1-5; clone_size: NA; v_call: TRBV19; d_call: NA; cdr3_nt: TGTGCCAGTGTACCTACAGGAGCGTATCAGCCCCAGCATTTT; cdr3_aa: CASVPTGAYQPQHF
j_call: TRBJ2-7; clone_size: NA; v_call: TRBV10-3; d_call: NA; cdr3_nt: TGTGCCATCAGTGAGTCACAGCCCTCCTACGAGCAGTACTTC; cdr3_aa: CAISESQPSYEQYF
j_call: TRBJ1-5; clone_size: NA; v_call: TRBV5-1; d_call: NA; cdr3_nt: TGCGCCAGCAGCTTGGATGGGCCAGGCAATCAGCCCCAGCATTTT; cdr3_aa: CASSLDGPGNQPQHF